This is a list of T cell receptor beta chains from one sample in a study. TCRdb ran MiXCR on the RT-PCR reads and lists one entry per CDR3 protein. The table includes about 700,000 distinct CDR3 sequences, over 12% detected once. The specimen sequenced was memory CD4+ T cells from blood. All receptors derive from a female donor in good health, serving as a healthy control. Both conserved end residues are part of each CDR3. Fields, in order: clone size, J gene, V gene, D gene, CDR3 protein, CDR3 DNA. The D gene is left open where the match is weak. Size tells how often a clone was seen (once, few, many) or the class of an expanded clone, and some rows leave it out.

few TRBJ1-3 TRBV18 TRBD1 CASSPERTGIGNTIYF TGTGCCAGCTCACCAGAACGGACAGGGATTGGAAACACCATATATTTT
few TRBJ2-7 TRBV4-2 - CASSQELGPVYEQYF TGTGCCAGCAGCCAAGAGCTAGGACCGGTCTACGAGCAGTACTTC
many TRBJ2-5 TRBV10-3 - CATGLEYQETQYF TGTGCCACCGGGCTAGAGTACCAAGAGACCCAGTACTTC
few TRBJ1-1 TRBV6-2/TRBV6-3 - CASSYSRRPLQIEAFF TGTGCCAGCAGTTACTCGAGGAGGCCTTTACAGATTGAAGCTTTCTTT
few TRBJ1-1 TRBV28 TRBD1 CASSLATGAGNAEAFF TGTGCCAGCAGTTTGGCGACAGGGGCCGGGAACGCTGAAGCTTTCTTT
- TRBJ1-4 TRBV15 - CATSRQENEKLFF TGTGCCACCAGCAGACAGGAGAATGAAAAACTGTTTTTT
many TRBJ1-3 TRBV20-1 - CSARPGTISGNTIYF TGCAGTGCTAGACCCGGGACTATCTCTGGAAACACCATATATTTT
- TRBJ2-3 TRBV12-3/TRBV12-4 - CASTARAADADTQYF TGTGCCAGCACCGCCCGGGCCGCTGACGCAGATACGCAGTATTTT
- TRBJ2-1 TRBV28 - CASSATGPPSSSYNEQFF TGTGCCAGCAGTGCTACAGGGCCACCCTCCAGCTCCTACAATGAGCAGTTCTTC
- TRBJ1-1 TRBV12-3/TRBV12-4 - CASSTGTPGGAFF TGTGCCAGCAGTACCGGGACGCCTGGTGGAGCTTTCTTT
- TRBJ2-5 TRBV24-1 TRBD1 CATSGLGQGVQETQYF TGTGCCACCAGTGGGCTGGGACAGGGGGTACAAGAGACCCAGTACTTC
- TRBJ1-1 TRBV7-3 - CASFLGGNTEAFF TGTGCCAGCTTCCTCGGAGGGAACACTGAAGCTTTCTTT
few TRBJ2-3 TRBV20-1 - CSAPGTDPADTQYF TGCAGTGCACCTGGGACGGACCCGGCGGATACGCAGTATTTT
many TRBJ2-1 TRBV5-1 TRBD2 CASSIASGSFEQFF TGCGCCAGCAGCATTGCTAGCGGGAGTTTTGAGCAGTTCTTC
- TRBJ2-1 TRBV5-1 TRBD1 CASSLQGAFYNEQFF TGCGCCAGCAGCTTACAGGGGGCCTTCTACAATGAGCAGTTCTTC
few TRBJ1-4 TRBV5-6 - CASSLDQVATNEKLFF TGTGCCAGCAGCTTGGACCAGGTCGCAACTAATGAAAAACTGTTTTTT